Listed below are T cell receptor beta chains from one sample, sequenced in a study of vaccination effects on CD4 cells after COVID-19. The method was immunoSEQ multiplex PCR; TCRdb's version includes in-frame clones alone and lacks a portion of them. The data contain roughly 59,000 clones, around 78% of them singletons. Antigen specificity for these receptors is unknown. Material: CD4+ T cells from PBMCs cultured with HCoV-OC43 spike peptides, obtained after COVID-19 vaccination. The receptors stem from a human donor who received a COVID-19 vaccine. Both conserved end residues are part of each CDR3. The D gene is left open where the match is weak. Only part of the rows carry a size: once, few, many, or a class if the clone is expanded.

V	size	J	D	CDR3	DNA
TRBV18	.	TRBJ2-1	TRBD1	CASSPQGTVSYNEQFF	TGTGCCAGCTCACCACAAGGGACAGTCTCCTACAATGAGCAGTTCTTC
TRBV6-4	.	TRBJ2-5	TRBD1	CASLGTDPKETQYF	TGTGCCAGCCTAGGGACAGACCCGAAAGAGACCCAGTACTTC
TRBV6-2/TRBV6-3	.	TRBJ1-1	.	CASSYPWGRSTEAFF	TGTGCCAGCAGTTACCCATGGGGGAGGAGCACTGAAGCTTTCTTT
TRBV7-2	once	TRBJ2-5	.	CASSLVVRAETQYF	TGTGCCAGCAGCTTAGTGGTCAGGGCAGAGACCCAGTACTTC
TRBV5-5	.	TRBJ1-6	.	CASSLEGTLNSPLHF	TGTGCCAGCAGCTTGGAGGGGACGCTAAATTCACCCCTCCACTTT
TRBV9	few	TRBJ1-5	.	CASSSQPNQPQHF	TGTGCCAGCAGCTCGCAACCTAATCAGCCCCAGCATTTT
TRBV6-5	.	TRBJ2-1	.	CASRGQLSSYNEQFF	TGTGCCAGCAGAGGACAACTGAGCTCCTACAATGAGCAGTTCTTC
TRBV18	once	TRBJ1-1	.	CASSPEGLPNTEAFF	TGTGCCAGCTCCCCGGAGGGGCTACCGAACACTGAAGCTTTCTTT
TRBV7-8	.	TRBJ1-2	.	CASSHGPNYGYTF	TGTGCCAGCAGCCACGGACCGAACTATGGCTACACCTTC
TRBV5-1	.	TRBJ2-6	TRBD1	CASNTGTGGSGANVLTF	TGCGCCAGCAATACCGGGACAGGGGGTTCTGGGGCCAACGTCCTGACTTTC
TRBV19	.	TRBJ2-4	.	CASSLQGREKNIQYF	TGTGCCAGTAGTTTACAGGGTCGGGAAAAAAACATTCAGTACTTC
TRBV11-2	.	TRBJ2-6	.	CASSRLRGSGANVLTF	TGTGCCAGCAGCCGTCTCCGAGGGTCTGGGGCCAACGTCCTGACTTTC
TRBV5-8	.	TRBJ2-3	TRBD1	CASPTMGTASTDTQYF	TGTGCCAGCCCTACCATGGGGACAGCGAGCACAGATACGCAGTATTTT
TRBV7-2	.	TRBJ1-2	.	CASSLEVAYGYTF	TGTGCCAGCAGCTTGGAGGTGGCCTATGGCTACACCTTC
TRBV19	.	TRBJ2-3	.	CASSGLQGSGTDTQYF	TGTGCCAGTAGTGGCTTACAGGGTTCAGGCACAGATACGCAGTATTTT
TRBV6-6	.	TRBJ1-1	.	CASSPGQPEAFF	TGTGCCAGCAGTCCCGGACAGCCTGAAGCTTTCTTT
TRBV15	.	TRBJ2-3	.	CATSRSGNTDTQYF	TGTGCCACCAGCAGATCGGGGAACACAGATACGCAGTATTTT